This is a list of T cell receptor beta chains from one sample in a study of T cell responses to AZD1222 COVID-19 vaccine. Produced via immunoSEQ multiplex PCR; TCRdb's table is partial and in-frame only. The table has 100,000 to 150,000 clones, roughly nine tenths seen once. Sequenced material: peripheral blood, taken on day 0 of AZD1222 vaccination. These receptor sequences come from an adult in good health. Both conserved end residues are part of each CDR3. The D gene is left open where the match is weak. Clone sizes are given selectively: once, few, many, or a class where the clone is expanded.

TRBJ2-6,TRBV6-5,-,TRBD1,CASSSGQGSGANVLTF,TGTGCCAGCAGTTCGGGACAGGGGTCTGGGGCCAACGTCCTGACTTTC
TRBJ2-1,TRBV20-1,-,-,CRATGGNEQFF,TGCAGGGCGACTGGCGGGAATGAGCAGTTCTTC
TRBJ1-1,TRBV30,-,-,CAWSVHANTEAFF,TGTGCCTGGAGTGTACACGCGAACACTGAAGCTTTCTTT
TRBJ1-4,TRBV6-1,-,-,CASTSWGSTNEKLFF,TGTGCCAGCACCAGTTGGGGGTCAACTAATGAAAAACTGTTTTTT
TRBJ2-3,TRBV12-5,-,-,CASGPGTGLLVSTDTQYF,TGTGCTAGTGGACCGGGCACCGGCCTATTAGTGAGCACAGATACGCAGTATTTT
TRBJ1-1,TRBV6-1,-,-,CASSEAMGASEAFF,TGTGCCAGCAGTGAAGCCATGGGGGCCTCTGAAGCTTTCTTT
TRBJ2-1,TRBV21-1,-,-,CASSQTPPGEQFF,TGTGCCAGCAGCCAGACCCCCCCTGGGGAGCAGTTCTTC
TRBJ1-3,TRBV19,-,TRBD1,CASSPRGQQGAAGNTIYF,TGTGCCAGTAGCCCCCGGGGACAGCAAGGAGCCGCTGGAAACACCATATATTTT
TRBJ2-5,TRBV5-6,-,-,CASSWGRTSQETQYF,TGTGCCAGCAGCTGGGGAAGGACCTCGCAAGAGACCCAGTACTTC
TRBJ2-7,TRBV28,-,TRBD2,CASSSGGSRPYEQYF,TGTGCCAGCAGTTCCGGGGGGTCGAGACCCTACGAGCAGTACTTC
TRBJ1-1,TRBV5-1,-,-,CASSLDLTRGIEAFF,TGCGCCAGCAGCTTGGACTTGACCCGCGGGATTGAAGCTTTCTTT
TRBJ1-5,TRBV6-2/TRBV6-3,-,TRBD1,CASSYGQGKGQPQHF,TGTGCCAGCAGTTACGGACAGGGGAAAGGCCAGCCCCAGCATTTT
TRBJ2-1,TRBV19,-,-,CASSIGEFGEQFF,TGTGCCAGTAGTATCGGCGAATTTGGTGAGCAGTTCTTC
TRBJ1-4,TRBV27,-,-,CASSPAPGRVGSNEKLFF,TGTGCCAGCAGCCCCGCCCCAGGGAGAGTTGGGTCTAATGAAAAACTGTTTTTT
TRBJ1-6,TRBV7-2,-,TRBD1,CASSAWGQGYSSYNSPLHF,TGTGCCAGCAGCGCCTGGGGACAGGGTTATAGCTCCTATAATTCACCCCTCCACTTT
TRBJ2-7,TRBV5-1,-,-,CASSRDVSYEQYF,TGCGCCAGCAGCAGGGACGTCTCCTACGAGCAGTACTTC
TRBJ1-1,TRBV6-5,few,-,CASTLDRNTEAFF,TGTGCCAGCACCCTCGACAGGAACACTGAAGCTTTCTTT
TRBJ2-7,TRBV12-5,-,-,CASGLVLGEGGYEQYF,TGTGCTAGTGGTTTGGTATTGGGGGAAGGAGGGTACGAGCAGTACTTC
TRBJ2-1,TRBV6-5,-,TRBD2,CASNISGREKFF,TGTGCCAGCAACATTAGCGGGAGAGAGAAGTTCTTC
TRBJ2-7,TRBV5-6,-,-,CASRRDTYEQYF,TGTGCCAGCAGAAGAGATACCTACGAGCAGTACTTC
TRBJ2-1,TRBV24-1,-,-,CATSDPLVSEQFF,TGTGCCACCAGTGATCCCTTAGTGTCGGAGCAGTTCTTC
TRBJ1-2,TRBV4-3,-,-,CASSQGTYGYTF,TGCGCCAGCAGCCAGGGGACCTATGGCTACACCTTC
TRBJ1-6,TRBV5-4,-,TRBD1,CASSLGPDRANSPLHF,TGTGCCAGCAGCTTGGGACCAGACAGGGCTAATTCACCCCTCCACTTT
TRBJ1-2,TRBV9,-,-,CASSVGEGAYGYTF,TGTGCCAGCAGCGTAGGAGAAGGGGCCTATGGCTACACCTTC
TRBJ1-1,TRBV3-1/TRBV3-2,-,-,CASSQYTNTEAFF,TGTGCCAGCAGCCAATATACTAACACTGAAGCTTTCTTT
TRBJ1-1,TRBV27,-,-,CASSLGQGSEAFF,TGTGCCAGCAGTTTGGGGCAGGGATCAGAAGCTTTCTTT
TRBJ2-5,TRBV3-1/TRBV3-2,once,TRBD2,CASSRAASGGLETQYF,TGTGCCAGCAGCCGCGCGGCGAGCGGGGGGTTGGAGACCCAGTACTTC
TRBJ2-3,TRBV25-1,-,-,CASSYRDHRAADTQYF,TGTGCCAGCAGTTATCGGGACCACAGGGCCGCAGATACGCAGTATTTT
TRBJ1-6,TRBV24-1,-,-,CATSDLPPPTGPYNSPLHF,TGTGCCACCAGTGATTTGCCTCCCCCCACAGGGCCCTATAATTCACCCCTCCACTTT
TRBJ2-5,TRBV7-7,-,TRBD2,CASSAGTSGGTLLQETQYF,TGTGCCAGCAGCGCCGGGACTAGCGGGGGGACCTTACTACAAGAGACCCAGTACTTC
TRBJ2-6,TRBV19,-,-,CASSTTRRGRGANVLTF,TGTGCCAGTAGTACCACTAGGAGGGGGCGTGGGGCCAACGTCCTGACTTTC
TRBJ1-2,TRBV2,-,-,CASNTGSYGYTF,TGTGCCAGCAACACAGGGTCCTATGGCTACACCTTC
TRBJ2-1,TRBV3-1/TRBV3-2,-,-,CASSPLVAATDEQFF,TGTGCCAGCAGCCCCTTGGTAGCGGCGACGGATGAGCAGTTCTTC
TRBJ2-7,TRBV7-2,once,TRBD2,CASSHPGTSGGAGSDEQYF,TGTGCCAGCAGTCACCCCGGGACTAGCGGGGGGGCAGGTAGCGACGAGCAGTACTTC
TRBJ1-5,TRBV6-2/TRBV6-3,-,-,CASSYFRTGQPQHF,TGTGCCAGCAGTTACTTTCGGACCGGTCAGCCCCAGCATTTT
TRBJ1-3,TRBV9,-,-,CASSVGAGFSGNTIYF,TGTGCCAGCAGCGTAGGTGCAGGCTTTTCTGGAAACACCATATATTTT
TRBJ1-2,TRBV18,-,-,CASSPSDFGSAANYGYTF,TGTGCCAGCTCACCGTCTGATTTTGGGTCGGCAGCTAACTATGGCTACACCTTC
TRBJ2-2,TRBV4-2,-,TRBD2,CASSLGTSGRGIGELFF,TGTGCCAGCAGCCTCGGGACTAGCGGGAGAGGGATCGGGGAGCTGTTTTTT
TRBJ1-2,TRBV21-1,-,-,CASSTQGALLNYGYTF,TGTGCCAGCAGCACACAGGGGGCCCTACTTAACTATGGCTACACCTTC
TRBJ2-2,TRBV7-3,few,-,CASSLTRTEGPGELFF,TGTGCCAGCAGCTTAACAAGGACAGAGGGACCCGGGGAGCTGTTTTTT
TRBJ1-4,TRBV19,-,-,CASSIDSVWPGSDEKLFF,TGTGCCAGTAGTATTGATAGCGTATGGCCAGGGTCGGATGAAAAACTGTTTTTT
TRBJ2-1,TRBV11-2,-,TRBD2,CASSLWAGGGTIDNEQFF,TGTGCCAGCAGCTTATGGGCGGGAGGGGGGACAATCGACAATGAGCAGTTCTTC
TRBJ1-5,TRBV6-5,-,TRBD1,CASSPQGAKDQPQHF,TGTGCCAGCAGTCCACAGGGGGCGAAGGATCAGCCCCAGCATTTT
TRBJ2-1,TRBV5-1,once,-,CASRGGGAGSYNEQFF,TGCGCCAGCAGAGGAGGGGGGGCCGGGTCGTACAATGAGCAGTTCTTC
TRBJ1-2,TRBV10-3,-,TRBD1,CAISESGRGASYGYTF,TGTGCCATCAGTGAATCAGGCAGGGGGGCCAGTTATGGCTACACCTTC
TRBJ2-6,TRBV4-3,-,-,CASSQARTVPLPGANVLTF,TGCGCCAGCAGCCAAGCGCGGACAGTGCCCCTTCCCGGGGCCAACGTCCTGACTTTC
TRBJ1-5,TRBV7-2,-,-,CASSFGFSQPQHF,TGTGCCAGCAGCTTTGGGTTTAGTCAGCCCCAGCATTTT
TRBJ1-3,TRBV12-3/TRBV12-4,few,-,CASSLSLSLIYF,TGTGCCAGCAGTTTAAGTCTCTCTCTGATATATTTT
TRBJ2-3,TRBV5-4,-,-,CASSLAADSTDTQYF,TGTGCCAGCAGCTTGGCCGCAGATAGCACAGATACGCAGTATTTT
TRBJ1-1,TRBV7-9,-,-,CASSLNSEAFF,TGTGCCAGCAGCTTAAACTCTGAAGCTTTCTTT
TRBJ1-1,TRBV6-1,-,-,CASSEPLAIATANTEAFF,TGTGCCAGCAGTGAACCCTTGGCCATAGCGACAGCGAACACTGAAGCTTTCTTT
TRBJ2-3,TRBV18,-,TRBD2,CASSQTPRGLAGDGADTQYF,TGTGCCAGCTCTCAAACCCCGCGGGGGCTAGCGGGAGATGGGGCAGATACGCAGTATTTT
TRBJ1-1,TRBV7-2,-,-,CASSAAGLNGEAFF,TGTGCCAGCAGCGCGGCGGGGCTAAACGGTGAAGCTTTCTTT
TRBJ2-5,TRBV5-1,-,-,CASSLARAAEETQYF,TGCGCCAGCAGCTTGGCTCGGGCAGCCGAAGAGACCCAGTACTTC
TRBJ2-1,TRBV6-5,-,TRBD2,CASSYALAGEGEQFF,TGTGCCAGCAGTTACGCGCTAGCGGGAGAGGGAGAGCAGTTCTTC
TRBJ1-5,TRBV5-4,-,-,CASSLDGSEIGPQHF,TGTGCCAGCAGCTTGGATGGGTCGGAGATAGGGCCCCAGCATTTT
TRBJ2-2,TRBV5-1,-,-,CASSWDGAAGELFF,TGCGCCAGCAGCTGGGACGGGGCGGCCGGGGAGCTGTTTTTT
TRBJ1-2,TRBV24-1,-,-,CATSDSITGGYTF,TGTGCCACCAGTGATTCCATCACTGGTGGCTACACCTTC